The source of this T cell receptor (beta chain) is a study of cytomegalovirus exposure and HLA in healthy donors. Overall study findings and caveats: Three CMV-associated chains proved CMV antigen-specific in vitro.

For this clone: Antigen specificity is unknown.

Assay: immunoSEQ multiplex PCR; the TCRdb copy retains only in-frame clones and omits some. The data hold 150,000 to 160,000 clones, with roughly 90% observed a single time. Germline V gene sequence: CDR1 SGHNT, CDR2 YYREEE (reference sequence). The CDR3 is 15 amino acids. Unmatched junction bases numbered 3, after V lost 1 base and J lost 3 bases. The sequence was obtained from a man between 18 and 29 years old in good health and CMV-seropositive. V is TRBV5-4 and J is TRBJ1-2; 10 bases are a match to TRBD1. Sequencing was done on a sample of PBMCs. The CDR3 loop reads CASSLMTGGDYGYTF. The CDR3 DNA reads as TGTGCCAGCAGCTTGATGACAGGGGGCGACTATGGCTACACCTTC.